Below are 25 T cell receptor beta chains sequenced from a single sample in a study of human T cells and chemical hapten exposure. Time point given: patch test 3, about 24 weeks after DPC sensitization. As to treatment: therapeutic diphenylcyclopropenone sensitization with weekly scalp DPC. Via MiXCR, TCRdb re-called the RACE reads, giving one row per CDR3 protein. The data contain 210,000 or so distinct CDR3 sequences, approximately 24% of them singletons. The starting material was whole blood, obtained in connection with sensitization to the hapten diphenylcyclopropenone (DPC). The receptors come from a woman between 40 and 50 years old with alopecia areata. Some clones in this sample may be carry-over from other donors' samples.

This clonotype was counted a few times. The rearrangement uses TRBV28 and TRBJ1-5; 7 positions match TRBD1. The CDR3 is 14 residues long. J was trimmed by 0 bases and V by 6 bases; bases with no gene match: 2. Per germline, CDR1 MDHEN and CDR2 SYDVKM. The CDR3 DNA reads TGTGCCAGCAGGGGACAGAATAGCAATCAGCCCCAGCATTTT. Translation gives CASRGQNSNQPQHF.

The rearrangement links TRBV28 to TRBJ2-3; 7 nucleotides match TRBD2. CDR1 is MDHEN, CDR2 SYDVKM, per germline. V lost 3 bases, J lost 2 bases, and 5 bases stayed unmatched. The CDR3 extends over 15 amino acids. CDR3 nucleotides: TGTGCCAGCAGTTTCGCCAGCGGGAACACAGATACGCAGTATTTT. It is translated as CASSFASGNTDTQYF.

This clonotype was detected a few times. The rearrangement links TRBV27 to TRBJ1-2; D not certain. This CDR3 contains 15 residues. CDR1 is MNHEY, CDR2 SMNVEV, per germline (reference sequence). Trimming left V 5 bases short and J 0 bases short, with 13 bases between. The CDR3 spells CASSGSPLSNYGYTF. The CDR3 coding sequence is TGTGCCAGCAGTGGTTCACCGCTCTCTAACTATGGCTACACCTTC.

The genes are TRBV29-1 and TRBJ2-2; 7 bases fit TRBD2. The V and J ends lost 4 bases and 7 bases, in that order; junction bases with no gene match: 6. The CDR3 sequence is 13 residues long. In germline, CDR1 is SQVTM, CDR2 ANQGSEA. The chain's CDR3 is CSVGRDYGGELFF. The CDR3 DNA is TGCAGCGTTGGGAGGGACTACGGCGGGGAGCTGTTTTTT.

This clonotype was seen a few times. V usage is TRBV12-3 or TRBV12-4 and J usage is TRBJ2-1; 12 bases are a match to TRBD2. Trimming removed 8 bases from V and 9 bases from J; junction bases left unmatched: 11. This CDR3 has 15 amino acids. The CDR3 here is CASLPASGRAGEQFF. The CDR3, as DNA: TGTGCCAGCCTACCGGCTAGCGGGAGGGCCGGTGAGCAGTTCTTC.

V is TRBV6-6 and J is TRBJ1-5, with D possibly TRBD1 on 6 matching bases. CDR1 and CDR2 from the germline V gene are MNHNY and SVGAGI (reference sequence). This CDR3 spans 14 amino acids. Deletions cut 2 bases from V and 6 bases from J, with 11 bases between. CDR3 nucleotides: TGTGCCAGCAGTTACGCAGGGGTTGGTCAGCCCCAGCATTTT. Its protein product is CASSYAGVGQPQHF.

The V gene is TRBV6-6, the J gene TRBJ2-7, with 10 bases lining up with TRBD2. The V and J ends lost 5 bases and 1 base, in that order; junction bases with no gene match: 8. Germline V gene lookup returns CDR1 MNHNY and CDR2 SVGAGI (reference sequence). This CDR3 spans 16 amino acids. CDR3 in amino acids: CASSNPEAGGSYEQYF. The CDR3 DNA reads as TGTGCCAGCAGTAATCCCGAAGCGGGAGGGTCCTACGAGCAGTACTTC.

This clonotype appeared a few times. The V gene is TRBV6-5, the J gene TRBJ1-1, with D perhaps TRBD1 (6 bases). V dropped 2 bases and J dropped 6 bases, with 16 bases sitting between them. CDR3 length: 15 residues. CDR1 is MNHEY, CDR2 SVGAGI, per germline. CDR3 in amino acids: CASSYRDIVYSEAFF. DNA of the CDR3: TGTGCCAGCAGTTACAGGGACATAGTGTATTCTGAAGCTTTCTTT.

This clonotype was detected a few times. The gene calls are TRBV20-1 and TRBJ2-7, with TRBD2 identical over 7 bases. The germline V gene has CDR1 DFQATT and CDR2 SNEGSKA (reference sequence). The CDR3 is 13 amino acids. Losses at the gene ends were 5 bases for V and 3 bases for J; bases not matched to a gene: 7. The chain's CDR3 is CSASPGGFYEQYF. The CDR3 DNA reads TGCAGTGCTTCCCCGGGGGGTTTCTACGAGCAGTACTTC.

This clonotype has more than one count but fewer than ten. CDR3 sequence reads: CASSLAREGSEQFF. CDR3 bases: TGTGCCAGCAGCTTGGCGAGGGAGGGTAGTGAGCAGTTCTTC. The chain is built from TRBV7-8 and TRBJ2-1; 7 bases map to TRBD2. Germline loops: CDR1 SGHVS, CDR2 FQNEAQ. The trim removed 3 bases at V and 9 bases at J, leaving 8 bases unmatched. This CDR3 has 14 amino acids. Looking up the rest from reference TRBV7-8 and TRBJ2-1 gives the full variable domain: GAGVSQSPRYKVAKRGQDVALRCDPISGHVSLFWYQQALGQGPEFLTYFQNEAQLDKSGLPSDRFFAERPEGSVSTLKIQRTQQEDSAVYLCASSLAREGSEQFFGPGTRLTVL.

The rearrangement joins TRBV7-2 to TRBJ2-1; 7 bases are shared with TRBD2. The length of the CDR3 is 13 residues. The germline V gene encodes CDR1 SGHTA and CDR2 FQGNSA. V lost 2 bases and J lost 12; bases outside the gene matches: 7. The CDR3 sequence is CASSLPPLARQFF. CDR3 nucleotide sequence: TGTGCCAGCAGCTTACCCCCACTAGCGAGGCAGTTCTTC. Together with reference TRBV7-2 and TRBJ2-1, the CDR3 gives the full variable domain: GAGVSQSPSNKVTEKGKDVELRCDPISGHTALYWYRQSLGQGLEFLIYFQGNSAPDKSGLPSDRFSAERTGGSVSTLTIQRTQQEDSAVYLCASSLPPLARQFFGPGTRLTVL.

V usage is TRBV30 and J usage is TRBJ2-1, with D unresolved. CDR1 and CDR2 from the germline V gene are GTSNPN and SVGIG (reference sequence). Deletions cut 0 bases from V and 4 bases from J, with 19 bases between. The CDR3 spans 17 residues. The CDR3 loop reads CAWSVRTSMVGYNEQFF. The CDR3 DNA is TGTGCCTGGAGTGTACGCACCTCCATGGTGGGATACAATGAGCAGTTCTTC.

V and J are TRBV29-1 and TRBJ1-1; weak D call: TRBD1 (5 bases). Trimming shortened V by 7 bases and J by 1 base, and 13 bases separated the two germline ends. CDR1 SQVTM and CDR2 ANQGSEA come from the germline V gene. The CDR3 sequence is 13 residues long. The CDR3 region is CSAWQTANTEAFF. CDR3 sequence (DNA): TGCAGCGCTTGGCAGACAGCGAACACTGAAGCTTTCTTT. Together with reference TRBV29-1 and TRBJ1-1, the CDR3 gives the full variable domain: SAVISQKPSRDICQRGTSLTIQCQVDSQVTMMFWYRQQPGQSLTLIATANQGSEATYESGFVIDKFPISRPNLTFSTLTVSNMSPEDSSIYLCSAWQTANTEAFFGQGTRLTVV.

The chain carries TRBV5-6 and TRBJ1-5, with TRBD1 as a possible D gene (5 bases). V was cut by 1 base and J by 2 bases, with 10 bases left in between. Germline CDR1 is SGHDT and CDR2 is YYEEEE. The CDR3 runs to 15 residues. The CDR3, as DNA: TGTGCCAGCAGCTTGCAGGGATGGGGCAATCAGCCCCAGCATTTT. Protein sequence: CASSLQGWGNQPQHF.

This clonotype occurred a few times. The CDR3 nucleotides are TGTGCCAGCAGCCTCCCGGGACAGGGAGAAGGTGCTGAAGCTTTCTTT. It encodes CASSLPGQGEGAEAFF. V and J are TRBV7-9 and TRBJ1-1; 9 nucleotides agree with TRBD1. With V trimmed by 5 bases and J by 6 bases, 13 bases remained unmatched. The V gene's germline CDR1 is SEHNR and CDR2 FQNEAQ (reference sequence). CDR3 length: 16 amino acids.

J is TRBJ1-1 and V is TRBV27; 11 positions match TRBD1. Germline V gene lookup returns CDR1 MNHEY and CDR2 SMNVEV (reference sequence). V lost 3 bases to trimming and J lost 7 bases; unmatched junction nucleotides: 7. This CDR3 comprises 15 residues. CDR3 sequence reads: CASSFTGTGGYEAFF. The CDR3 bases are TGTGCCAGCAGTTTCACCGGGACAGGGGGGTATGAAGCTTTCTTT.

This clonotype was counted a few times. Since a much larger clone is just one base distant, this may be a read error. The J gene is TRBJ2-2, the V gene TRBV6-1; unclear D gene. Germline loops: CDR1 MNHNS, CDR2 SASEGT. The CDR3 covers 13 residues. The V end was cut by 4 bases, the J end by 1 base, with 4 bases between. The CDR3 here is CASSAENTGELFF. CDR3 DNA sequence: TGTGCCAGCAGTGCCGAGAACACCGGGGAGCTGTTTTTT.

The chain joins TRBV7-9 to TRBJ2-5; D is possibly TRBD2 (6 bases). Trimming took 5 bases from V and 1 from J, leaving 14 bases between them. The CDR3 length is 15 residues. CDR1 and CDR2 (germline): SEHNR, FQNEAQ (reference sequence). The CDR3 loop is CASSLERGTQETQYF. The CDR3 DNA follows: TGTGCCAGCAGCCTGGAACGGGGGACCCAAGAGACCCAGTACTTC.

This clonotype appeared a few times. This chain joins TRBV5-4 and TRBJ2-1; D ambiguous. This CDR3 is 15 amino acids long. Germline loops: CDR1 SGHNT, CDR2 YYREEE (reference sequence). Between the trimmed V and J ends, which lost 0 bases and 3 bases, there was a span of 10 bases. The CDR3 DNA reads TGTGCCAGCAGCTTGGCGGAGCAGAACTACAATGAGCAGTTCTTC. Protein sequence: CASSLAEQNYNEQFF.

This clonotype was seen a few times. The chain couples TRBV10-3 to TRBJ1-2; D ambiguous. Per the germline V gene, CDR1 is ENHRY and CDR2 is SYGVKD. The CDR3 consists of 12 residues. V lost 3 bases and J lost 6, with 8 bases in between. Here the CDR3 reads CAISDPTHGYTF. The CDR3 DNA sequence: TGTGCCATCAGTGACCCCACCCATGGCTACACCTTC.

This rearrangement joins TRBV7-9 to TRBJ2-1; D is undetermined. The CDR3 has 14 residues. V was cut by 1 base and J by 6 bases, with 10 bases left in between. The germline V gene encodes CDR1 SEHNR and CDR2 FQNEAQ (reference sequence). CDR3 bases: TGTGCCAGCAGCTTAGACATTGCTAGCAATGAGCAGTTCTTC. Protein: CASSLDIASNEQFF.

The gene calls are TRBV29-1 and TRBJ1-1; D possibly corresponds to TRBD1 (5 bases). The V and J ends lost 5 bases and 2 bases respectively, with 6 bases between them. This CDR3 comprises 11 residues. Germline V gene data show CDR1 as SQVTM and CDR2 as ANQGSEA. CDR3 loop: CSVRGNTEAFF. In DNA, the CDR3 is TGCAGCGTTCGGGGCAACACTGAAGCTTTCTTT.

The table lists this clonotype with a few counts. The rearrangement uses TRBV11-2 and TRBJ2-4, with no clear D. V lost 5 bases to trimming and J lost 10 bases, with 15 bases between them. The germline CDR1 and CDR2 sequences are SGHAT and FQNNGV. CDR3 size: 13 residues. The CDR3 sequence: CASSPSGPYIQYF. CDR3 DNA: TGTGCCAGCAGCCCCTCCGGCCCATATATTCAGTACTTC.

CDR3 nucleotide sequence: TGTGCCAGCAGGAATCTAGCGGGAAGGCCAGAGACCCAGTACTTC. Translation gives CASRNLAGRPETQYF. J is TRBJ2-5 and V is TRBV7-9; 9 bases map to TRBD2. The germline V gene has CDR1 SEHNR and CDR2 FQNEAQ (reference sequence). This CDR3 contains 15 residues. With 6 bases clipped from V and 4 bases from J, the junction kept 9 bases outside the gene matches.

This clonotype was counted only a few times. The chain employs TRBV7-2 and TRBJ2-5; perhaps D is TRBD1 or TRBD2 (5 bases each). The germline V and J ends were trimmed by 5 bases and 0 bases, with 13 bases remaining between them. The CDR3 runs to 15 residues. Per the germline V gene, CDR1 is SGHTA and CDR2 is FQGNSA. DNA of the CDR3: TGTGCCAGCAGCCTTGAACGGGACCACCAAGAGACCCAGTACTTC. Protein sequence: CASSLERDHQETQYF.